This T cell receptor beta chain was observed in a study of T cells of healthy individuals. This clonotype was seen at least ten times. The V and J ends lost 0 bases and 7 bases respectively, with 13 bases between them. The germline V gene has CDR1 DFQATT and CDR2 SNEGSKA (reference sequence). This CDR3 has 14 amino acids. TCRdb called the 5' RACE reads again in MiXCR, with one record for every CDR3 protein. The sample includes more than 60,000 distinct CDR3 sequences, 15% to 20% of them seen just once. The sequence was obtained from a human donor in good health. This rearrangement joins TRBV20-1 to TRBJ1-5; D unclear. The CDR3 sequence is CSARDSGEWQPQHF. CDR3 nucleotides: TGCAGTGCTAGAGATTCGGGAGAATGGCAGCCCCAGCATTTT.